Reported below is one T cell receptor beta chain. This record belongs to a study of blood T cell repertoires in COVID-19. Study summary: Sites in the United States, Italy and Spain provided acute and convalescent COVID-19 samples. The cDNA or gDNA used as material had been derived from T cells, B-cell-depleted T cells, or PBMCs.

Germline CDR1 is MNHEY and CDR2 is SMNVEV (reference sequence). The CDR3 consists of 15 residues. Trimming cost V 3 bases and J 2 bases; bases outside gene matches: 1. Original analysis: The assay estimated nucleated cells by amplifying reference gene primers. TCRdb's copy holds only in-frame clones and misses some; the assay was immunoSEQ multiplex PCR. The V and J calls and the clone size are those of that table, but D and trimming were determined from the DNA. Of over 150,000 clones listed, 80% to 90% are singletons. Two negative PCRs, clearance, or symptom resolution were required of recovered Cohort 3 donors.

This clonotype was sampled from a man aged 40-49 years who had recovered from COVID-19. This chain uses TRBV27 with TRBJ1-3, with 10 positions matching TRBD1. Material: PBMCs or T cells enriched from blood (not recorded which). This CDR3 reads CASSFGTGAGNTIYF. The CDR3 nucleotides read TGTGCCAGCAGTTTCGGGACAGGGGCTGGAAACACCATATATTTT.